The present T cell receptor beta chain was sequenced within a study of Graves' ophthalmopathy and Graves' hyperthyroidism. Study-wide results and limits: Ophthalmopathy could be told apart from stable hyperthyroidism by a 13-signature model (about 88% sensitivity, around 80% specificity). Its predictions of ophthalmopathy progression gave the model 60% to 71% sensitivity and 72% to 85% specificity. Blood repertoires reportedly contained most expanded thyroid clonotypes above 0.001 frequency.

Moderate-to-severe activity, with CAS ≥3, NOSPECS ≥4 and duration under 3 months, characterized the donors with ophthalmopathy. This clonotype was counted between two and nine times. What it binds is not known. Scientists amplified the TCR beta CDR3 regions from RNA transcripts. RT-PCR in the first round used HTBI primers; a second-round multiplex PCR followed. TCRdb passed the multiplex PCR reads through MiXCR, listing each CDR3 protein once. The data hold hundreds of thousands of distinct CDR3 sequences, with approximately 40% observed a single time. Germline V gene lookup returns CDR1 DFQATT and CDR2 SNEGSKA (reference sequence). V was pared by 6 bases and J by 6 bases, with 11 bases of the junction left unmatched. There are 14 residues in the CDR3.

Input material: peripheral blood. This receptor was taken from an adult man with Graves' ophthalmopathy. The V gene is TRBV20-1, the J gene TRBJ1-2; 9 positions match TRBD1. CDR3 loop: CSARTPGQGNGYTF. The CDR3 DNA reads TGCAGTGCGAGGACGCCGGGACAGGGTAATGGCTACACCTTC.